The entry below describes one T cell receptor (beta chain). The entry originates in a study of cytotoxic CD8 clonotypes in ibrutinib-treated CLL. Generated by immunoSEQ multiplex PCR, the TCRdb table keeps only in-frame clones and is missing some. Of 200,000 to 250,000 clones listed, 70% to 75% are singletons. Germline V CDR1 and CDR2: KGHSH, LQKENI. J gave up 6 bases and V 4 bases, and 5 bases lay outside the gene matches. CDR3 size: 15 residues. This chain links TRBV18 with TRBJ1-4, with 10 nucleotides matching TRBD1. The receptor was derived from a human donor with chronic lymphocytic leukemia. Sequences were derived from PBMCs, sampled after 12 months of ibrutinib treatment. Here the CDR3 DNA reads TGTGCCAGCTCACGAGGACAGGGGGATTATGAAAAACTGTTTTTT. This encodes CASSRGQGDYEKLFF.